This T cell receptor (beta chain) is drawn from a study of CD8+ T cells in alopecia areata. Study results and limitations: Many expanded lesional clones remained in scalp and blood on tofacitinib.

RNA, once extracted, was reverse transcribed into cDNA for use as the sequencing template. Produced via immunoSEQ multiplex PCR; TCRdb's table is partial and in-frame only. Of hundreds of thousands of clones in the sample, 60% were seen once. The treatment is: oral pan-JAK inhibitor, 5-10 mg twice daily. Details on this clone: Its specificity is not known.

The sequence was obtained from a human donor with alopecia areata. Sequences were derived from CD4+ T cells sorted from blood, sampled at roughly week 52, from a patient treated with tofacitinib.

The chain's CDR3 is CSVVGGRGTANEQFF. The CDR3 nucleotides read TGCAGCGTTGTCGGTGGTAGGGGTACTGCCAATGAGCAGTTCTTC. The chain couples TRBV29-1 to TRBJ2-1; possible D gene TRBD1, 5 bases. The CDR3 loop spans 15 amino acids. Germline CDR1 is SQVTM and CDR2 is ANQGSEA. The V end lost 4 bases, the J end lost 6 bases, and 19 bases lay between the germline ends.